These T cell receptor beta chains were read from a single sample in a study of blood T cell repertoires in COVID-19. Profiling relied on immunoSEQ multiplex PCR, and the TCRdb table lists in-frame clones only, not all of them. The profile shows tens of thousands of clones, about 85% of them singletons. Input material: peripheral blood. The receptors shown here come from an older man with acute or convalescent COVID-19. CDR3s include the opening cysteine and the closing phenylalanine or tryptophan. Fields, in order: J gene, clone size, D gene, V gene, CDR3 protein, CDR3 DNA. A D gene is named only where the DNA matches it firmly. Some rows have no size entry. The others give once, few or many, or a class for an expanded clone.

j_call: TRBJ1-1; clone_size: -; d_call: TRBD1; v_call: TRBV28; cdr3_aa: CASSPPDREGEAFF; cdr3_nt: TGTGCCAGCAGCCCTCCGGACAGGGAGGGTGAAGCTTTCTTT
j_call: TRBJ2-5; clone_size: -; d_call: -; v_call: TRBV7-8; cdr3_aa: CATPDRVFSGSPTLQTQYF; cdr3_nt: TGTGCCACCCCGGACAGGGTCTTTAGCGGGAGCCCCACTCTACAGACCCAGTACTTC
j_call: TRBJ1-3; clone_size: -; d_call: -; v_call: TRBV2; cdr3_aa: CASSQGSGNTIYF; cdr3_nt: TGTGCCAGCAGCCAGGGCTCGGGAAACACCATATATTTT
j_call: TRBJ1-1; clone_size: -; d_call: -; v_call: TRBV5-1; cdr3_aa: CASRVGQNTEAFF; cdr3_nt: TGCGCCAGCAGGGTAGGACAGAACACTGAAGCTTTCTTT
j_call: TRBJ2-1; clone_size: -; d_call: TRBD2; v_call: TRBV6-2/TRBV6-3; cdr3_aa: CASSTTLTLAGTEQFF; cdr3_nt: TGTGCCAGCAGTACGACGCTGACCCTAGCGGGGACTGAGCAGTTCTTC
j_call: TRBJ1-2; clone_size: -; d_call: -; v_call: TRBV6-5; cdr3_aa: CASRQLYGYTF; cdr3_nt: TGTGCCAGCAGACAGCTCTATGGCTACACCTTC
j_call: TRBJ2-7; clone_size: -; d_call: TRBD1; v_call: TRBV30; cdr3_aa: CAWSIPGQTYEQYF; cdr3_nt: TGTGCCTGGAGTATCCCGGGACAGACCTACGAGCAGTACTTC
j_call: TRBJ1-1; clone_size: -; d_call: -; v_call: TRBV4-3; cdr3_aa: CASSQFTRTATEAFF; cdr3_nt: TGCGCCAGCAGCCAATTTACCCGGACAGCCACTGAAGCTTTCTTT
j_call: TRBJ1-5; clone_size: once; d_call: -; v_call: TRBV5-1; cdr3_aa: CASSLWGVAGNQPQHF; cdr3_nt: TGCGCCAGCAGCCTTTGGGGCGTGGCAGGGAATCAGCCCCAGCATTTT
j_call: TRBJ1-1; clone_size: -; d_call: -; v_call: TRBV10-1; cdr3_aa: CASSESGGRVDTEAFF; cdr3_nt: TGCGCCAGCAGTGAGTCGGGAGGCAGGGTGGACACTGAAGCTTTCTTT
j_call: TRBJ1-2; clone_size: few; d_call: TRBD1; v_call: TRBV28; cdr3_aa: CASSFSGQGGPANYGYTF; cdr3_nt: TGTGCCAGCAGTTTTTCGGGTCAGGGGGGACCAGCTAACTATGGCTACACCTTC
j_call: TRBJ2-3; clone_size: -; d_call: TRBD2; v_call: TRBV5-1; cdr3_aa: CASNSGRPSTDTQYF; cdr3_nt: TGCGCCAGCAATAGCGGGAGGCCCAGCACAGATACGCAGTATTTT
j_call: TRBJ1-3; clone_size: -; d_call: TRBD1; v_call: TRBV5-1; cdr3_aa: CASSYTGGEGSTIYF; cdr3_nt: TGCGCCAGCAGCTATACAGGGGGCGAAGGAAGCACCATATATTTT
j_call: TRBJ1-2; clone_size: -; d_call: -; v_call: TRBV7-9; cdr3_aa: CASSLAGTGQNYGYTF; cdr3_nt: TGTGCCAGCAGCTTAGCGGGTACAGGGCAGAACTATGGCTACACCTTC
j_call: TRBJ1-4; clone_size: -; d_call: -; v_call: TRBV5-4; cdr3_aa: CASSSPGTPEKLFF; cdr3_nt: TGTGCCAGCAGCTCACCCGGGACTCCTGAAAAACTGTTTTTT
j_call: TRBJ1-6; clone_size: -; d_call: -; v_call: TRBV3-1/TRBV3-2; cdr3_aa: CASNSGNSPLHF; cdr3_nt: TGTGCCAGCAACTCAGGTAATTCACCCCTCCACTTT
j_call: TRBJ2-7; clone_size: -; d_call: TRBD2; v_call: TRBV7-2; cdr3_aa: CASSGEGLAYEQYF; cdr3_nt: TGTGCCAGCAGCGGCGAGGGACTAGCCTACGAGCAGTACTTC
j_call: TRBJ2-6; clone_size: -; d_call: -; v_call: TRBV28; cdr3_aa: CASSLFGSSGLAHVLTF; cdr3_nt: TGTGCCAGCAGTTTGTTCGGGAGCTCGGGTCTGGCGCACGTCCTGACTTTC
j_call: TRBJ2-2; clone_size: -; d_call: -; v_call: TRBV11-2; cdr3_aa: CASSLLQGTGELFF; cdr3_nt: TGTGCCAGCAGCTTATTACAGGGCACCGGGGAGCTGTTTTTT
j_call: TRBJ2-3; clone_size: -; d_call: -; v_call: TRBV7-7; cdr3_aa: CASSLVGGLDTDTQYF; cdr3_nt: TGTGCCAGCAGCTTAGTCGGGGGGCTCGACACAGATACGCAGTATTTT
j_call: TRBJ2-1; clone_size: -; d_call: TRBD2; v_call: TRBV5-1; cdr3_aa: CASSGIAGAYNEQFF; cdr3_nt: TGCGCCAGCAGCGGTATAGCGGGGGCCTACAATGAGCAGTTCTTC
j_call: TRBJ2-7; clone_size: -; d_call: -; v_call: TRBV5-1; cdr3_aa: CASSLQGSSYEQYF; cdr3_nt: TGCGCCAGCAGCTTGCAGGGGAGTTCCTACGAGCAGTACTTC
j_call: TRBJ1-6; clone_size: -; d_call: TRBD1; v_call: TRBV4-3; cdr3_aa: CASSQVAGTGYSPLHF; cdr3_nt: TGCGCCAGCAGCCAAGTCGCCGGGACAGGGTATTCACCCCTCCACTTT
j_call: TRBJ2-2; clone_size: -; d_call: -; v_call: TRBV10-3; cdr3_aa: CAILLGSANTGELFF; cdr3_nt: TGTGCCATACTCCTAGGCAGCGCGAACACCGGGGAGCTGTTTTTT
j_call: TRBJ2-1; clone_size: once; d_call: TRBD1; v_call: TRBV6-6; cdr3_aa: CASSTGQVGFF; cdr3_nt: TGTGCCAGCAGTACCGGACAGGTTGGGTTCTTC
j_call: TRBJ1-2; clone_size: -; d_call: -; v_call: TRBV29-1; cdr3_aa: CSVEVGAYGYTF; cdr3_nt: TGCAGCGTTGAAGTAGGGGCCTATGGCTACACCTTC
j_call: TRBJ1-1; clone_size: few; d_call: TRBD1; v_call: TRBV7-9; cdr3_aa: CASSPLSGGRGTEAFF; cdr3_nt: TGTGCCAGCAGCCCTCTCTCAGGGGGGCGCGGCACTGAAGCTTTCTTT
j_call: TRBJ2-1; clone_size: -; d_call: -; v_call: TRBV5-1; cdr3_aa: CASSEAGGYNEQFF; cdr3_nt: TGCGCCAGCAGCGAGGCCGGGGGTTACAATGAGCAGTTCTTC
j_call: TRBJ2-7; clone_size: -; d_call: TRBD2; v_call: TRBV28; cdr3_aa: CASSGSGRYAYEQYF; cdr3_nt: TGTGCCAGCAGTGGTAGCGGGAGGTACGCCTACGAGCAGTACTTC
j_call: TRBJ2-1; clone_size: -; d_call: TRBD2; v_call: TRBV2; cdr3_aa: CASSDLAGGYNEQFF; cdr3_nt: TGTGCCAGCAGCGACCTAGCGGGAGGCTACAATGAGCAGTTCTTC
j_call: TRBJ1-2; clone_size: once; d_call: -; v_call: TRBV19; cdr3_aa: CASSHPLAVIYGYTF; cdr3_nt: TGTGCCAGTAGTCACCCCCTCGCAGTCATTTATGGCTACACCTTC
j_call: TRBJ2-1; clone_size: -; d_call: TRBD2; v_call: TRBV6-4; cdr3_aa: CASRFSSGAYNEQFF; cdr3_nt: TGTGCCAGCAGATTTTCTAGCGGGGCGTACAATGAGCAGTTCTTC
j_call: TRBJ1-6; clone_size: -; d_call: -; v_call: TRBV7-3; cdr3_aa: CASSVTGSTNSPLHF; cdr3_nt: TGTGCCAGCAGCGTTACCGGGTCCACAAATTCACCCCTCCACTTT
j_call: TRBJ2-5; clone_size: -; d_call: TRBD2; v_call: TRBV10-3; cdr3_aa: CAISASGGPETQYF; cdr3_nt: TGTGCCATCAGTGCCTCGGGGGGGCCCGAGACCCAGTACTTC
j_call: TRBJ2-3; clone_size: -; d_call: -; v_call: TRBV18; cdr3_aa: CASSPGTRTLSTDTQYF; cdr3_nt: TGTGCCAGCTCACCTGGGACACGCACCCTTAGCACAGATACGCAGTATTTT
j_call: TRBJ1-6; clone_size: -; d_call: TRBD1; v_call: TRBV5-1; cdr3_aa: CASSLGQQGDSPLHF; cdr3_nt: TGCGCCAGCAGCTTGGGCCAGCAGGGGGATTCACCCCTCCACTTT
j_call: TRBJ1-1; clone_size: -; d_call: -; v_call: TRBV12-3/TRBV12-4; cdr3_aa: CASSRRNTEAFF; cdr3_nt: TGTGCCAGCAGCCGGAGGAACACTGAAGCTTTCTTT
j_call: TRBJ1-4; clone_size: -; d_call: TRBD1; v_call: TRBV6-2/TRBV6-3; cdr3_aa: CASSKISNRGLKTNEKLFF; cdr3_nt: TGTGCCAGCAGTAAGATCTCGAACAGGGGACTCAAGACTAATGAAAAACTGTTTTTT
j_call: TRBJ2-3; clone_size: -; d_call: -; v_call: TRBV12-3/TRBV12-4; cdr3_aa: CASSRDLNTQYF; cdr3_nt: TGTGCCAGCAGTCGGGACTTAAATACGCAGTATTTT
j_call: TRBJ1-3; clone_size: -; d_call: TRBD1; v_call: TRBV3-1/TRBV3-2; cdr3_aa: CASSLGTGGRNTIYF; cdr3_nt: TGTGCCAGCAGCCTAGGGACAGGCGGCAGAAACACCATATATTTT
j_call: TRBJ1-6; clone_size: -; d_call: TRBD1; v_call: TRBV2; cdr3_aa: CASSETGENSPLHF; cdr3_nt: TGTGCCAGCAGTGAAACAGGGGAAAATTCACCCCTCCACTTT
j_call: TRBJ1-2; clone_size: -; d_call: -; v_call: TRBV10-3; cdr3_aa: CAISEATAHGYTF; cdr3_nt: TGTGCCATCAGTGAGGCGACAGCCCATGGCTACACCTTC
j_call: TRBJ1-1; clone_size: -; d_call: -; v_call: TRBV3-1/TRBV3-2; cdr3_aa: CASSRKDSLNTEAFF; cdr3_nt: TGTGCCAGCAGCCGAAAAGACAGCCTGAACACTGAAGCTTTCTTT